This TCR beta chain came from a study of cytomegalovirus exposure and HLA in healthy donors. Points from the study as a whole: In all likelihood, a cluster of highly shared sequence variants was a sequencing artifact. It was reported that the classifier diagnosed cytomegalovirus status with high specificity and sensitivity in both the original and validation cohorts. Analysis was performed later, and it showed HLA-associated TCR beta chains to be more clonally expanded than equally common others. Some segments of the V type, notably TRBV6-2 and TRBV6-3, were excluded as indistinguishable.

The PCR ran on 60 Vbeta and 13 Jbeta primers. Produced via immunoSEQ multiplex PCR; TCRdb's table is partial and in-frame only. The sample carries more than 150,000 clones, 70% to 85% recorded once. In regard to this clone: Its specificity is unknown.

The CDR3 consists of 16 residues. V shed 5 bases and J 5 bases; nucleotides not matched to a gene: 10. CDR1 and CDR2 (germline): SGHDT, YYEEEE. The sample comprised PBMCs. The chain carries TRBV5-6 and TRBJ1-4; 9 bases are shared with TRBD1. The clonotype was recovered from a woman aged 50 to 60 in good health and CMV-seropositive. Written as DNA, the CDR3 is TGTGCCAGCAGTCTCCGGGGGACAGGGTTGAATGAAAAACTGTTTTTT. It specifies CASSLRGTGLNEKLFF.